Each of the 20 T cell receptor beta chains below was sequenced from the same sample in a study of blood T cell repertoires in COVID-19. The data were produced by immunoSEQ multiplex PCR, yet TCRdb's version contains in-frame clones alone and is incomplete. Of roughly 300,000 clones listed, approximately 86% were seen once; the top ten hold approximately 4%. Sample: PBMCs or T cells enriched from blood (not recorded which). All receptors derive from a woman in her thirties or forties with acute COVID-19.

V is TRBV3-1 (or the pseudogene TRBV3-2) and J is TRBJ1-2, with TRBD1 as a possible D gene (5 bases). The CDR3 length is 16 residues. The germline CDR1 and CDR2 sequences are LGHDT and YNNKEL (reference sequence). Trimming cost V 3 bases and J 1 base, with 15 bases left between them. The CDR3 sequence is CASSHLARAHNYGYTF. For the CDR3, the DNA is TGTGCCAGCAGCCATCTCGCCAGGGCGCATAACTATGGCTACACCTTC.

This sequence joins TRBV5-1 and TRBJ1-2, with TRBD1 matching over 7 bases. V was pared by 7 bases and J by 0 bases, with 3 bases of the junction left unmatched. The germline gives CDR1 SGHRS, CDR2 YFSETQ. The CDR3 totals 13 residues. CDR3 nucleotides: TGCGCCAGCCACAGGGGCGCTAACTATGGCTACACCTTC. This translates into CASHRGANYGYTF.

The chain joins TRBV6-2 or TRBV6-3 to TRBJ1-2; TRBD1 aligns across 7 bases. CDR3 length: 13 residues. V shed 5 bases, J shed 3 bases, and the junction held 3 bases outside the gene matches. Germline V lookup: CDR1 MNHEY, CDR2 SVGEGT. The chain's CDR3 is CASSDRADYGYTF. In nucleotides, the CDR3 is TGTGCCAGCAGTGACAGGGCGGACTATGGCTACACCTTC.

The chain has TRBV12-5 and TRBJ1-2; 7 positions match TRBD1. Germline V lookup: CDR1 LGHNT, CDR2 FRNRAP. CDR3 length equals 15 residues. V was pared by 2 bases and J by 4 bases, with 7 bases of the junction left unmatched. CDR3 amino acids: CASGLPGGQAYGYTF. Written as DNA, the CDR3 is TGTGCTAGTGGTTTGCCAGGCGGACAGGCCTATGGCTACACCTTC.

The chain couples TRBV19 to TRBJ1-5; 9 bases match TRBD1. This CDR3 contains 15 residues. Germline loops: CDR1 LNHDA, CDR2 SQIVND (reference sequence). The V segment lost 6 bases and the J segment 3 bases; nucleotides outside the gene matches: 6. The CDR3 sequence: CASRLGTGINQPQHF. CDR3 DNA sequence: TGTGCCAGTAGACTTGGGACAGGGATCAATCAGCCCCAGCATTTT.

The CDR3 DNA is TGTGCCAGCAGCTTGGACGTGGGGCTATGGGGTCTGGGCTACGAGCAGTACTTC. Its protein is CASSLDVGLWGLGYEQYF. The V call is TRBV5-4, the J call TRBJ2-7; a possible D gene is TRBD1 (5 bases). V was pared by 0 bases and J by 3 bases, with 22 bases between. This CDR3 has 18 residues. Per the germline V gene, CDR1 is SGHNT and CDR2 is YYREEE (reference sequence).

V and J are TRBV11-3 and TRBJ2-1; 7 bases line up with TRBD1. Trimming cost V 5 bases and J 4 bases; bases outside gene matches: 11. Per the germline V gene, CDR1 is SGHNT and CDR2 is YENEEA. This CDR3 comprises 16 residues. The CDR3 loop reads CASSPQGGLGYNEQFF. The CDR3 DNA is TGTGCCAGCAGCCCGCAAGGGGGCCTAGGGTACAATGAGCAGTTCTTC. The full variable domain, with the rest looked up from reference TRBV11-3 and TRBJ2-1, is EAGVVQSPRYKIIEKKQPVAFWCNPISGHNTLYWYLQNLGQGPELLIRYENEEAVDDSQLPKDRFSAERLKGVDSTLKIQPAELGDSAVYLCASSPQGGLGYNEQFFGPGTRLTVL.

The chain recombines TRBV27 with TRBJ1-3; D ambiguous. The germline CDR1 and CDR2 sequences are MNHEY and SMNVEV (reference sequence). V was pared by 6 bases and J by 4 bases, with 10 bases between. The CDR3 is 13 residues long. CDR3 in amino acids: CASSYDFGNTIYF. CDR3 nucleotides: TGTGCCAGCAGCTATGATTTCGGAAACACCATATATTTT.

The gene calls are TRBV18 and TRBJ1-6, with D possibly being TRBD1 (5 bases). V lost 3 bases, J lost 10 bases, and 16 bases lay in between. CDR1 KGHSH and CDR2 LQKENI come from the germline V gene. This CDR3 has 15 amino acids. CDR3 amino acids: CASSPDSGYWSPLHF. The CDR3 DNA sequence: TGTGCCAGCTCACCCGATTCAGGGTATTGGTCACCCCTCCACTTT.

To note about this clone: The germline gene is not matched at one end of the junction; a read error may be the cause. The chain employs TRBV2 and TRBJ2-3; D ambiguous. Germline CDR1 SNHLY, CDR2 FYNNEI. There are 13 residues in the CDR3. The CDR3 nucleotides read TGTGCCAGCAGGGAAGGGCCCACAGATACGCAGTATTTT. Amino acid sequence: CASREGPTDTQYF.

In nucleotides, the CDR3 is TGCGCCAGCAGCCAAGCCTGGACTAGGGAGCAAGAGACCCAGTACTTC. As protein: CASSQAWTREQETQYF. The chain employs TRBV4-3 and TRBJ2-5; 7 nucleotides align to TRBD2. Germline V gene sequence: CDR1 LGHNA, CDR2 YSLEER. This CDR3 comprises 16 residues. Trimming removed 1 base from V and 2 bases from J; junction bases left unmatched: 7.

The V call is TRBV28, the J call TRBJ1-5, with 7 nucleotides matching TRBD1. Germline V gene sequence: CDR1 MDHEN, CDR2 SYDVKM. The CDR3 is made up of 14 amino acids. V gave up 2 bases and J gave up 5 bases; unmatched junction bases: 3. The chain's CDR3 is CASSLRGGHQPQHF. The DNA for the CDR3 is TGTGCCAGCAGTTTAAGAGGGGGCCATCAGCCCCAGCATTTT.

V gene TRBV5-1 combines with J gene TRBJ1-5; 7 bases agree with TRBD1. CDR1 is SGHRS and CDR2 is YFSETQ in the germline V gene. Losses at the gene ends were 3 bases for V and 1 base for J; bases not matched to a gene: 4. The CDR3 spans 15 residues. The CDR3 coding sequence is TGCGCCAGCAGCTCCGGGACAGAAAGCAATCAGCCCCAGCATTTT. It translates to CASSSGTESNQPQHF.

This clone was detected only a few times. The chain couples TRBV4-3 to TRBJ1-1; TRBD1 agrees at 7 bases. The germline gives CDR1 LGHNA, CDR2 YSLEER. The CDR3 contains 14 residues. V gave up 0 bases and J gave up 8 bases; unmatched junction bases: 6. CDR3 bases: TGCGCCAGCAGCCAAGATCGGGCAGGGGGAGAAGCTTTCTTT. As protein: CASSQDRAGGEAFF.

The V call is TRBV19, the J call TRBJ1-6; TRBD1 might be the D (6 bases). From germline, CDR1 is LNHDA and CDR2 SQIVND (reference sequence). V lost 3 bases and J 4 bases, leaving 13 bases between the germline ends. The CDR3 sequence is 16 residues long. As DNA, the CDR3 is TGTGCCAGTAGTATCGGCATCGGGACATATAATTCACCCCTCCACTTT. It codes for CASSIGIGTYNSPLHF.

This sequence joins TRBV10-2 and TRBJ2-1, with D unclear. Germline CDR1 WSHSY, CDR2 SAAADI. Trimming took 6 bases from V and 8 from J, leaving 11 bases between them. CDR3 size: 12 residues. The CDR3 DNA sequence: TGCGCCAGCAGCCCTTGGCGGTATGAGCAGTTCTTC. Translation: CASSPWRYEQFF.

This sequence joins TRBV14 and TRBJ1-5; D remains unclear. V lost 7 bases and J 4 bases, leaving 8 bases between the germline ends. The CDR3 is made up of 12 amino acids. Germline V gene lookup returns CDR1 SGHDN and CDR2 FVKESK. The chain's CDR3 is CASNLQNQPQHF. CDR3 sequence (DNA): TGTGCCAGCAACTTACAGAATCAGCCCCAGCATTTT.

CDR3 in amino acids: CASGDQRQPQHF. The CDR3 DNA follows: TGTGCCAGCGGCGATCAGAGGCAGCCCCAGCATTTT. The chain uses TRBV28 and TRBJ1-5; D uncertain. This CDR3 is 12 amino acids long. V was pared by 8 bases and J by 7 bases, with 12 bases between. Germline CDR1 MDHEN, CDR2 SYDVKM.

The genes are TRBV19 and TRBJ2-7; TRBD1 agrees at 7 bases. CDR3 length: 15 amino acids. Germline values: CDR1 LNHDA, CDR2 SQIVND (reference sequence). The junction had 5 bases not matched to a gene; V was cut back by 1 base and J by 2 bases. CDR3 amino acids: CASSIVAGGAYEQYF. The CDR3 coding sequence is TGTGCCAGTAGTATAGTGGCAGGGGGTGCCTACGAGCAGTACTTC.

The CDR3 protein is CASTPSGRADNEQFF. For the CDR3, the DNA is TGTGCCAGCACCCCTAGCGGGAGGGCCGATAATGAGCAGTTCTTC. The rearrangement uses TRBV7-2 and TRBJ2-1; 12 positions agree with TRBD2. CDR1 and CDR2 (germline): SGHTA, FQGNSA. The CDR3 is 15 residues long. J lost 7 bases, V lost 7 bases, and 8 bases had no gene match. The whole variable domain, filled in from reference TRBV7-2 and TRBJ2-1, reads GAGVSQSPSNKVTEKGKDVELRCDPISGHTALYWYRQSLGQGLEFLIYFQGNSAPDKSGLPSDRFSAERTGGSVSTLTIQRTQQEDSAVYLCASTPSGRADNEQFFGPGTRLTVL.